The next 7 T cell receptor beta chains were all read from a single sample in a study of CD8 T cells in ankylosing spondylitis. Using its own MiXCR run on the 5' RACE reads, TCRdb lists one record per CDR3 protein. Of some 150,000 distinct CDR3 sequences listed, under 45% are singletons. The sequenced material came from synovial fluid, either unsorted or a sorted T cell fraction (not recorded which). The receptors originated from a male donor with ankylosing spondylitis.

The CDR3 DNA sequence: TGCGCCAGCAGCTTGGAGGGCCCCGGGGAGCTGTTTTTT. Protein product: CASSLEGPGELFF. V gene TRBV5-1 combines with J gene TRBJ2-2; D not resolved. The CDR3 spans 13 residues. CDR1 SGHRS and CDR2 YFSETQ come from the germline V gene. V lost 0 bases and J lost 6, with 6 bases in between.

The chain combines TRBV4-2 with TRBJ2-7, with D perhaps TRBD2 (6 bases). The CDR3 spans 15 residues. Trimming cost V 3 bases and J 4 bases, with 16 bases left between them. Looked up from germline, CDR1 is LGHNA and CDR2 is YNFKEQ. The CDR3 here is CASSQRREVGYEQYF. CDR3 in DNA: TGTGCCAGCAGCCAGCGCAGGGAGGTCGGGTACGAGCAGTACTTC.

The chain combines TRBV28 with TRBJ2-1, with a weak D call TRBD2 (5 bases). V lost 3 bases and J lost 7, with 7 bases in between. CDR1 and CDR2 from the germline V gene are MDHEN and SYDVKM. The CDR3 consists of 12 residues. CDR3 amino acids: CASSFRRNEQFF. As DNA, the CDR3 is TGTGCCAGCAGTTTTCGGAGGAATGAGCAGTTCTTC. Variable domain in full (rest from reference TRBV28 and TRBJ2-1): DVKVTQSSRYLVKRTGEKVFLECVQDMDHENMFWYRQDPGLGLRLIYFSYDVKMKEKGDIPEGYSVSREKKERFSLILESASTNQTSMYLCASSFRRNEQFFGPGTRLTVL.

This clonotype was detected only a few times. The chain couples TRBV13 to TRBJ1-1; TRBD1 aligns across 8 bases. CDR1 is PRHDT and CDR2 is FYEKMQ in the germline V gene (reference sequence). This CDR3 contains 15 residues. Trimming cost V 5 bases and J 1 base; bases outside gene matches: 6. The DNA for the CDR3 is TGTGCCAGCAGCCCCGGACAGGGTACGAACACTGAAGCTTTCTTT. Protein sequence: CASSPGQGTNTEAFF. The full variable domain, with the rest looked up from reference TRBV13 and TRBJ1-1, is AAGVIQSPRHLIKEKRETATLKCYPIPRHDTVYWYQQGPGQDPQFLISFYEKMQSDKGSIPDRFSAQQFSDYHSELNMSSLELGDSALYFCASSPGQGTNTEAFFGQGTRLTVV.

This chain connects TRBV6-1 to TRBJ1-4; D unresolved. Trimming left V 7 bases short and J 4 bases short, with 10 bases between. This CDR3 has 13 residues. Per germline, CDR1 MNHNS and CDR2 SASEGT. CDR3 loop: CASTVWDNEKLFF. The CDR3 DNA sequence: TGTGCCAGCACCGTCTGGGATAATGAAAAACTGTTTTTT.

This chain uses TRBV6-6 with TRBJ1-5; D remains unclear. The germline V gene encodes CDR1 MNHNY and CDR2 SVGAGI (reference sequence). This CDR3 is built from 13 residues. V was shortened by 8 bases and J by 0 bases, with 8 bases between the two germline ends. The CDR3: CASDWGSNQPQHF. The CDR3 DNA sequence: TGTGCCAGCGATTGGGGTAGCAATCAGCCCCAGCATTTT.

This clonotype was observed a single time. The chain is built from TRBV12-3 or TRBV12-4 and TRBJ2-3; 10 bases fit TRBD2. The CDR3 has 15 amino acids. The ends lost 6 bases at V and 3 bases at J; junction bases unmatched: 6. This CDR3 is CASSKGLARTDTQYF. The CDR3, as DNA: TGTGCCAGCAGCAAGGGACTAGCGCGAACAGATACGCAGTATTTT.